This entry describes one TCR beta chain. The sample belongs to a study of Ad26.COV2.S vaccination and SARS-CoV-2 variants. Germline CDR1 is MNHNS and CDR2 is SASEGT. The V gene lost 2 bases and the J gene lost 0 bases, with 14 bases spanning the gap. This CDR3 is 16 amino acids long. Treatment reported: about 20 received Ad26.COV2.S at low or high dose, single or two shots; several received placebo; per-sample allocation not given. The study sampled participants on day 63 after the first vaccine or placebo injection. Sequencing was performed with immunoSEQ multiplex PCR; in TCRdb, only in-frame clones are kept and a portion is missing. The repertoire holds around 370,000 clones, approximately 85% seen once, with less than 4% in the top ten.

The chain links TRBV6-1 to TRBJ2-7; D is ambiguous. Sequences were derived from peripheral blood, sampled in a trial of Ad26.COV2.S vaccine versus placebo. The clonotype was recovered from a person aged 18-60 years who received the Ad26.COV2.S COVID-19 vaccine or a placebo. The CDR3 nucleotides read TGTGCCAGCAGTGAATTCTCGGCAGGCTTCTCCTACGAGCAGTACTTC. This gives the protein CASSEFSAGFSYEQYF.